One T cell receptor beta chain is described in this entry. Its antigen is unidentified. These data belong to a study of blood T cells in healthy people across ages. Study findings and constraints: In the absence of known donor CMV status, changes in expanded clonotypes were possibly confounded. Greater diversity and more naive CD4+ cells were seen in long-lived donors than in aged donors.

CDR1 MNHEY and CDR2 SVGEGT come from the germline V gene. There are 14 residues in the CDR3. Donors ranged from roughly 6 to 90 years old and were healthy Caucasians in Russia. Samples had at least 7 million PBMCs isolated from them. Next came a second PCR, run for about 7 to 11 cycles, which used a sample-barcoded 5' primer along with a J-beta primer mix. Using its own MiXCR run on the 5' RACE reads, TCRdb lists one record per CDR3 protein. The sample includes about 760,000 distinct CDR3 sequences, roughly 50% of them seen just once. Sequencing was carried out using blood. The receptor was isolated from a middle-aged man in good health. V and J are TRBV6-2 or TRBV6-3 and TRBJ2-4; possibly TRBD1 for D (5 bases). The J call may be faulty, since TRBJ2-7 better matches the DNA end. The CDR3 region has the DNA TGTGCCAGCAGTTACCAGGGCCGCTCCTACGAGCAGTACTTC. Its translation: CASSYQGRSYEQYF.